This TCR beta chain was captured in a study of T cells after yellow fever vaccination. Template switching with 5'RACE generated the TCR cDNA and added a universal primer site and UMIs. TCRdb ran MiXCR on the 5' RACE reads and lists one entry per CDR3 protein. The sample has about 340,000 distinct CDR3 sequences; under 15% are singletons. This clonotype was observed a handful of times. The antigen is unknown. Study-level findings and limits: Although the secondary response was weaker, it peaked faster, at day 5 versus 15. After the booster, about 95% of CD4 and 88% of CD8 primary-response clones were re-detected.

The sample consisted of CD4+ T cells sorted from PBMCs, taken 15 days after the yellow fever booster vaccination. The TCR sequence derives from a young man who received the YFV17D yellow fever vaccine.

CDR3 sequence (DNA): TGTGCCTGGAGTGTAATCTCTGGGGCCCAGTACTTC. Its protein product is CAWSVISGAQYF. The V call is TRBV30, the J call TRBJ2-5; D not certain. Trimming took 0 bases from V and 9 from J, leaving 11 bases between them. Germline CDR1 reads GTSNPN; CDR2 reads SVGIG (reference sequence). The CDR3 has 12 amino acids.